This paragraph covers one T cell receptor (beta chain) sequence. Its target is unknown. Generated by immunoSEQ multiplex PCR, the TCRdb table keeps only in-frame clones and is missing some. This repertoire shows about 170,000 clones, approximately 86% found once; its top ten account for roughly 2.7%. The germline CDR1 and CDR2 sequences are MNHEY and SVGAGI. This CDR3 is 15 amino acids long. The V gene lost 6 bases and the J gene lost 6 bases, with 18 bases spanning the gap. This sample stems from a study of cytomegalovirus exposure and HLA in healthy donors. Overall study findings and caveats: The authors listed approximately 150 TCR beta chains as cytomegalovirus-associated. The TCR clusters that emerged in the first cohort tended, a later analysis found, to co-occur in the 120 or so validation repertoires.

The chain employs TRBV6-5 and TRBJ2-1; D possibly corresponds to TRBD2 (5 bases). This clonotype originated in a man aged 18 to 29 in good health and CMV-seropositive. Sequenced: PBMCs. In nucleotides, the CDR3 is TGTGCCAGCAGCTCGGGCCCCGGGGAGACCAATGAGCAGTTCTTC. This sequence encodes CASSSGPGETNEQFF.